One sample yielded the 5 T cell receptor beta chains listed below, sequenced in a study of blood T cell repertoires in COVID-19. TCRdb keeps only in-frame clones here, not all; method: immunoSEQ multiplex PCR. This repertoire shows 350,000 to 500,000 clones, nearly 90% found once; its top ten account for roughly 1.4%. The sample was PBMCs or T cells enriched from blood (not recorded which). These receptors all stem from a young woman who had been exposed to COVID-19.

This rearrangement joins TRBV7-9 to TRBJ2-5; D ambiguous. V lost 1 base and J lost 5, with 11 bases in between. This CDR3 is built from 14 residues. The V gene's germline CDR1 is SEHNR and CDR2 FQNEAQ (reference sequence). The CDR3 DNA is TGTGCCAGCAGCTTAGGAGAGGTTCGGGAGACCCAGTACTTC. Translating it yields CASSLGEVRETQYF.

V gene TRBV5-1 combines with J gene TRBJ2-3, with D uncertain. In germline, CDR1 is SGHRS, CDR2 YFSETQ. The V gene lost 0 bases and the J gene lost 0 bases, with 5 bases spanning the gap. CDR3 length: 14 residues. CDR3 coding DNA: TGCGCCAGCAGCTTGGCTCAGAGCACAGATACGCAGTATTTT. Protein: CASSLAQSTDTQYF.

This rearrangement joins TRBV7-2 to TRBJ2-7; 10 bases map to TRBD1. This CDR3 region has 14 residues. Unmatched junction bases numbered 6, after V lost 1 base and J lost 9 bases. CDR1 and CDR2 (germline): SGHTA, FQGNSA. The CDR3, as DNA: TGTGCCAGCAGCTTAGGCGACAGGGGGCGAGTGCAGTACTTC. It translates to CASSLGDRGRVQYF.

The chain joins TRBV5-4 to TRBJ1-2; 12 bases line up with TRBD1. CDR3 size: 15 residues. V shed 4 bases and J 8 bases; nucleotides not matched to a gene: 9. Germline V CDR1 and CDR2: SGHNT, YYREEE (reference sequence). CDR3 sequence (DNA): TGTGCCAGCAGCCTAACGGGACAGGGGGCGAGAGGCTACACCTTC. Amino acid sequence: CASSLTGQGARGYTF.

The rearrangement links TRBV6-6 to TRBJ2-3, with 7 bases lining up with TRBD2. With V trimmed by 0 bases and J by 2 bases, 2 bases remained unmatched. In germline, CDR1 is MNHNY, CDR2 SVGAGI (reference sequence). This CDR3 has 15 amino acids. CDR3 protein: CASSYSAGDTDTQYF. The CDR3 DNA follows: TGTGCCAGCAGTTACTCTGCGGGAGACACAGATACGCAGTATTTT.